This passage covers 8 T cell receptor beta chains from one sample sequenced in a study of T-cell reconstitution after alpha-beta-depleted transplantation in children. The TCRbeta library incorporated unique molecular identifiers. TCRdb re-called the PCR reads through MiXCR, storing one row per CDR3 protein. The sample includes a few hundred thousand distinct CDR3 sequences, 12% seen only once; the top ten take about 5.6%. The sample was PBMCs from the stem cell graft donor, taken from the stem cell graft. All receptors derive from a human donor who donated a stem cell graft to a child with combined immunodeficiency.

This clonotype turned up a few times. V gene TRBV6-2 or TRBV6-3 combines with J gene TRBJ1-1; possible D gene TRBD1, 5 bases. CDR3 size: 13 residues. In germline, CDR1 is MNHEY, CDR2 SVGEGT. V was clipped by 6 bases and J by 4 bases, with 12 bases between them. The CDR3 loop reads CASRRGVGTEAFF. CDR3 DNA: TGTGCCAGCAGGCGAGGGGTTGGCACTGAAGCTTTCTTT.

The sample holds a few counts of this clonotype. J is TRBJ2-7 and V is TRBV5-1; D gene ambiguous. CDR3 length equals 16 residues. Trimming shortened V by 4 bases and J by 6 bases, and 23 bases separated the two germline ends. Germline V gene data show CDR1 as SGHRS and CDR2 as YFSETQ. DNA for the CDR3: TGCGCCAGCAGCGAAGCCCCTAAAGACCGGTTCTCCGAGCAGTACTTC. It specifies CASSEAPKDRFSEQYF.

In its sample, this clonotype was seen a few times. The chain uses TRBV12-3 or TRBV12-4 and TRBJ2-3, with D perhaps assigned TRBD1 or TRBD2 (6 bases each). The length of the CDR3 is 12 residues. V lost 11 bases, J lost 6 bases, and 15 bases lay in between. In DNA, the CDR3 is TGTGCCTTGAGGGGGGTATCGGATACGCAGTATTTT. Its protein is CALRGVSDTQYF.

This clonotype was seen a handful of times. The V call is TRBV4-3, the J call TRBJ2-1; 8 bases map to TRBD2. The CDR3 covers 15 residues. Losses at the gene ends were 3 bases for V and 4 bases for J; bases not matched to a gene: 5. The germline gives CDR1 LGHNA, CDR2 YSLEER. CDR3 amino acids: CASSHPGGPYNEQFF. Here the CDR3 DNA reads TGCGCCAGCAGCCACCCGGGAGGGCCGTACAATGAGCAGTTCTTC.

The chain is built from TRBV20-1 and TRBJ2-1; 12 bases match TRBD2. This CDR3 is 14 amino acids long. CDR1 DFQATT and CDR2 SNEGSKA come from the germline V gene (reference sequence). V was clipped by 5 bases and J by 9 bases; unmatched bases: 8. The CDR3 sequence is CSAPTSGRSSEQFF. Here the CDR3 DNA reads TGCAGTGCTCCGACTAGCGGGAGAAGCAGTGAGCAGTTCTTC.

This clonotype was counted a few times. The chain recombines TRBV15 with TRBJ2-1; either TRBD1 or TRBD2 may supply D (5 bases each). Trimming cost V 3 bases and J 9 bases, with 15 bases left between them. Germline loops: CDR1 LNHNV, CDR2 YYDKDF (reference sequence). This CDR3 spans 14 amino acids. CDR3 sequence: CATSRSRAGTEQFF. DNA for the CDR3: TGTGCCACCAGCAGGTCCAGGGCGGGTACTGAGCAGTTCTTC.

The chain couples TRBV12-3 or TRBV12-4 to TRBJ2-5, with D possibly matching TRBD1 (6 bases). CDR3 length: 14 amino acids. Between the trimmed V and J ends, which lost 3 bases and 5 bases, there was a span of 13 bases. The CDR3 sequence is CASSFRGLRETQYF. The CDR3, as DNA: TGTGCCAGCAGTTTTAGGGGGTTACGCGAGACCCAGTACTTC.

This clonotype was detected ten times or more. The V and J genes are TRBV5-6 and TRBJ2-7, with D perhaps TRBD2 (5 bases). With 1 base removed from V and 2 bases from J, the gap between germline ends came to 10 bases. This CDR3 is 14 amino acids long. Germline V gene sequence: CDR1 SGHDT, CDR2 YYEEEE. The CDR3 DNA follows: TGTGCCAGCAGCTTGATTCTAGCACCCTACGAGCAGTACTTC. Its translation: CASSLILAPYEQYF.